A selection of T cell receptor beta chains follows, all from one sample in a study of glioma-infiltrating T cells. TCRdb re-called the multiplex PCR reads through MiXCR, storing one row per CDR3 protein. The data hold about 130,000 distinct CDR3 sequences, with about 22% observed a single time. Sequenced material: glioma tissue, nonneoplastic brain tissue, or PBMCs (not recorded which). These TCRs come from a human donor with low-grade glioma or glioblastoma, undergoing nonglioma brain surgery, or in good health (not recorded which). Each CDR3 is given with its conserved first and last residue. The order of the fields is J gene, V gene, clone size, D gene, CDR3 protein, CDR3 DNA. A D gene is named only where the DNA matches it firmly. For some rows the clone size is stated as once, few or many, or as a class when expanded; others skip it.

>TRBJ1-1|TRBV18|few|-
CASSPVRDRQNTEAFF
TGTGCCAGCTCACCGGTCCGTGACAGGCAGAACACTGAAGCTTTCTTT
>TRBJ1-1|TRBV27|many|TRBD1
CASSLGTGTAFF
TGTGCCAGCAGTTTAGGGACAGGGACAGCTTTCTTT
>TRBJ1-3|TRBV11-1|few|-
CASSSDRTGNTIYF
TGTGCCAGCAGCTCGGACCGTACGGGAAACACCATATATTTT
>TRBJ1-1|TRBV4-1|many|-
CASSPDVNTEAFF
TGCGCCAGCAGCCCCGACGTGAACACTGAAGCTTTCTTT
>TRBJ1-5|TRBV6-6|many|-
CASSYFGPGSNQPQHF
TGTGCCAGCAGTTACTTTGGCCCTGGGAGCAATCAGCCCCAGCATTTT
>TRBJ1-2|TRBV28|-|-
CASIQQGVLNYGYTF
TGTGCCAGCATCCAACAGGGAGTACTAAACTATGGCTACACCTTC
>TRBJ2-2|TRBV7-6|few|TRBD2
CASSPGVGLAPGELFF
TGTGCCAGCAGCCCAGGGGTCGGACTAGCTCCCGGGGAGCTGTTTTTT
>TRBJ2-1|TRBV19|few|-
CASSILRGGTPSNEQFF
TGTGCCAGTAGTATACTTAGAGGGGGGACCCCGAGCAATGAGCAGTTCTTC
>TRBJ2-1|TRBV6-1|-|TRBD2
CASSPAGGLSEQFF
TGTGCCAGCAGTCCAGCGGGGGGGCTAAGCGAGCAGTTCTTC
>TRBJ2-3|TRBV5-1|few|-
CASSEGGIPTDTQYF
TGCGCCAGCAGCGAGGGGGGCATACCCACAGATACGCAGTATTTT
>TRBJ1-2|TRBV20-1|-|-
CSATGAGLTTIYGYTF
TGCAGTGCTACGGGAGCGGGACTTACAACTATCTATGGCTACACCTTC
>TRBJ1-5|TRBV6-1|many|TRBD1
CAGSGQGPGQPQHF
TGTGCCGGTTCGGGACAGGGTCCGGGTCAGCCCCAGCATTTT
>TRBJ2-1|TRBV7-9|many|-
CASSFPRDTARVEQFF
TGTGCCAGCAGCTTCCCCCGGGACACCGCTAGAGTTGAGCAGTTCTTC
>TRBJ2-3|TRBV12-3/TRBV12-4|few|TRBD1
CASSTTRQGAQSTDTQYF
TGTGCCAGCAGTACAACCAGACAGGGGGCCCAGAGCACAGATACGCAGTATTTT
>TRBJ2-2|TRBV5-5|-|-
CASSLMETGELFF
TGTGCCAGCAGCTTGATGGAAACCGGGGAGCTGTTTTTT
>TRBJ1-1|TRBV6-1|many|-
CASTETITEAFF
TGTGCCAGCACCGAAACCATCACTGAAGCTTTCTTT
>TRBJ1-5|TRBV5-1|-|-
CASSPFGEVNQPQHF
TGCGCCAGCAGTCCCTTCGGGGAGGTCAATCAGCCCCAGCATTTT
>TRBJ2-6|TRBV7-9|-|-
CASSLKASGANVLTF
TGTGCCAGCAGCTTAAAGGCATCTGGGGCCAACGTCCTGACTTTC
>TRBJ2-1|TRBV18|-|TRBD2
CASSPPGLAGGFNEQFF
TGTGCCAGCTCACCCCCGGGACTAGCGGGGGGGTTCAATGAGCAGTTCTTC
>TRBJ1-1|TRBV20-1|many|-
CSATSPLLLRAFF
TGCAGTGCTACCAGTCCTTTACTGCTGAGGGCTTTCTTT
>TRBJ1-2|TRBV2|many|-
CASTRDPYGYTF
TGTGCCAGCACCCGTGACCCCTATGGCTACACCTTC
>TRBJ2-1|TRBV7-9|-|TRBD2
CASSPRLADNSEQFF
TGTGCCAGCAGCCCACGACTAGCGGACAACAGTGAGCAGTTCTTC
>TRBJ2-3|TRBV7-2|many|-
CASSREGRRDTQYF
TGTGCCAGCAGCCGCGAAGGCCGGCGGGATACGCAGTATTTT
>TRBJ2-1|TRBV2|many|TRBD1
CASSTGTGNNEQFF
TGTGCCAGCAGTACCGGGACAGGGAACAATGAGCAGTTCTTC
>TRBJ2-5|TRBV5-1|-|-
CASSFTAQETQYF
TGCGCCAGCAGCTTTACAGCCCAAGAGACCCAGTACTTC
>TRBJ1-5|TRBV3-1|few|TRBD1
CASSRQGHREPQHF
TGTGCCAGCAGCCGACAGGGCCACCGGGAGCCCCAGCATTTT
>TRBJ2-3|TRBV20-1|many|TRBD2
CSARGSGGHTDTQYF
TGCAGTGCTAGAGGAAGCGGGGGCCACACAGATACGCAGTATTTT
>TRBJ2-1|TRBV15|many|TRBD2
CATSRDLTSASYEQFF
TGTGCCACCAGCAGAGATTTGACTAGCGCGAGCTATGAGCAGTTCTTC
>TRBJ2-5|TRBV28|few|TRBD2
CASQRGGPPETQYF
TGTGCCAGCCAGCGGGGGGGCCCCCCAGAGACCCAGTACTTC
>TRBJ1-6|TRBV6-1|many|-
CASSAGYNSPLHF
TGTGCCAGCAGTGCGGGCTATAATTCACCCCTCCACTTT
>TRBJ1-1|TRBV5-1|-|-
CASSLSMDFTEAFF
TGCGCCAGCAGCTTGTCTATGGACTTCACTGAAGCTTTCTTT
>TRBJ1-4|TRBV20-1|few|TRBD1
CSATQGVKLFF
TGCAGTGCTACACAGGGGGTAAAACTGTTTTTT
>TRBJ1-1|TRBV29-1|many|-
CSSENTEAFF
TGCAGCTCCGAGAACACTGAAGCTTTCTTT
>TRBJ1-2|TRBV28|-|TRBD1
CASTIPGQGARGYTF
TGTGCCAGCACAATCCCCGGACAGGGGGCGAGGGGCTACACCTTC
>TRBJ2-5|TRBV15|-|-
CATSSGGTPQETQYF
TGTGCCACCAGCAGCGGTGGGACGCCTCAAGAGACCCAGTACTTC
>TRBJ1-2|TRBV28|-|-
CASSLTVPSYGYTF
TGTGCCAGCAGTTTGACAGTTCCTAGCTATGGCTACACCTTC
>TRBJ2-1|TRBV9|-|-
CASSVGGLGNEQFF
TGTGCCAGCAGCGTAGGAGGGTTGGGAAATGAGCAGTTCTTC
>TRBJ1-1|TRBV7-3|-|-
CASSLTGSRMTEAFF
TGTGCCAGCAGCTTAACGGGTAGCAGGATGACTGAAGCTTTCTTT
>TRBJ2-3|TRBV7-3|-|-
CASSPRPNLDTQYF
TGTGCCAGCAGCCCCCGGCCTAATTTAGATACGCAGTATTTT
>TRBJ1-2|TRBV2|many|-
CATNPGAKGWETGYTF
TGTGCCACCAACCCGGGCGCCAAGGGTTGGGAGACTGGCTACACCTTC
>TRBJ2-1|TRBV20-1|-|TRBD2
CSAIMGLAGGQYEQFF
TGCAGTGCTATTATGGGACTAGCGGGGGGGCAGTATGAGCAGTTCTTC
>TRBJ2-5|TRBV7-2|once|TRBD2
CASSRGLAGGQETQYF
TGTGCCAGCAGCCGTGGACTAGCGGGGGGGCAAGAGACCCAGTACTTC
>TRBJ1-5|TRBV19|-|-
CASNAPGQTGNQPQHF
TGTGCCAGTAACGCCCCAGGTCAGACAGGTAATCAGCCCCAGCACTTT
>TRBJ2-1|TRBV2|-|TRBD1
CASRAKRTGGSYNEQFF
TGTGCCAGCAGGGCTAAAAGGACAGGGGGCTCCTACAATGAGCAGTTCTTC
>TRBJ1-2|TRBV7-2|-|-
CAISLYSDGAAAGGYTF
TGTGCCATCAGCTTATACTCCGACGGAGCCGCGGCTGGTGGCTACACCTTC
>TRBJ1-5|TRBV15|many|-
CATSRDGSKDQPQHF
TGTGCCACCAGCAGAGATGGATCGAAAGATCAGCCCCAGCATTTT
>TRBJ2-5|TRBV4-1|-|-
CASSQDPGAKTQYF
TGCGCCAGCAGCCAAGATCCGGGGGCCAAGACCCAGTACTTC
>TRBJ2-2|TRBV15|-|-
CATSRVGWELFF
TGTGCCACCAGCAGAGTTGGCTGGGAGCTGTTTTTT
>TRBJ2-4|TRBV11-2|-|-
CASSLIRNKNIQYF
TGTGCCAGCAGCTTAATCAGGAACAAAAACATTCAGTACTTC
>TRBJ1-5|TRBV28|-|-
CASSHLVQPQHF
TGTGCCAGCAGCCACCTTGTCCAGCCCCAGCATTTT
>TRBJ2-5|TRBV11-2|-|-
CASSLYNDNLGTQYF
TGTGCCAGCAGCTTATATAACGACAATTTAGGGACCCAGTACTTC
>TRBJ2-3|TRBV3-1|few|TRBD2
CASSSTGGLDTQYF
TGTGCCAGCAGCTCGACGGGGGGGCTAGATACGCAGTATTTT